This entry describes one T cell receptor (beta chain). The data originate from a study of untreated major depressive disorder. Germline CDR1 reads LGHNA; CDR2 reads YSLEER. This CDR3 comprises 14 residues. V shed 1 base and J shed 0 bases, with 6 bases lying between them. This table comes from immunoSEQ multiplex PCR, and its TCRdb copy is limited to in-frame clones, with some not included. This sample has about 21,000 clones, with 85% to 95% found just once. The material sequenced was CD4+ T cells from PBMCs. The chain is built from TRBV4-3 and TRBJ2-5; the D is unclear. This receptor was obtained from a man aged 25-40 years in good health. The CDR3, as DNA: TGCGCCAGCAGCCAAGCCCAGTACCAAGAGACCCAGTACTTC. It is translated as CASSQAQYQETQYF.